Below are 22 T cell receptor beta chains sequenced from a single sample in a study of monozygotic twins with cystic fibrosis. Assay: immunoSEQ multiplex PCR; the TCRdb copy retains only in-frame clones and omits some. The sample lists approximately 14,000 clones; 80% to 90% were seen once. The sequenced sample was blood. Receptors were obtained from a boy aged 5 to 17 with cystic fibrosis.

The chain joins TRBV13 to TRBJ1-1, with 7 bases aligning to TRBD1. J gave up 1 base and V 1 base, and 6 bases lay outside the gene matches. The CDR3 extends over 16 amino acids. Germline CDR1 is PRHDT and CDR2 is FYEKMQ (reference sequence). The CDR3 loop is CASSLVSGTANTEAFF. CDR3 nucleotides: TGTGCCAGCAGCTTAGTTAGCGGGACAGCGAACACTGAAGCTTTCTTT.

V usage is TRBV7-9 and J usage is TRBJ2-3; D uncertain. The V and J ends lost 5 bases and 3 bases respectively, with 21 bases between them. There are 17 residues in the CDR3. Germline V lookup: CDR1 SEHNR, CDR2 FQNEAQ (reference sequence). The CDR3 spells CASSPQVGEGTTDTQYF. In DNA form, the CDR3 reads TGTGCCAGCAGCCCCCAGGTCGGAGAAGGCACAACAGATACGCAGTATTTT.

V gene TRBV28 combines with J gene TRBJ1-2, with unresolved D. V was shortened by 6 bases and J by 2 bases, with 7 bases between the two germline ends. The CDR3 contains 12 residues. Per the germline V gene, CDR1 is MDHEN and CDR2 is SYDVKM. The CDR3 loop is CASSPINYGYTF. Written as DNA, the CDR3 is TGTGCCAGCAGCCCGATCAACTATGGCTACACCTTC.

V and J are TRBV7-9 and TRBJ2-5; the D is unclear. V was shortened by 4 bases and J by 3 bases, with 9 bases between the two germline ends. The CDR3 consists of 13 residues. Germline lookup yields CDR1 SEHNR and CDR2 FQNEAQ (reference sequence). This CDR3 is CASSYDIEETQYF. CDR3 nucleotide sequence: TGTGCCAGCAGCTATGACATCGAAGAGACCCAGTACTTC. The variable domain in full, completed from reference TRBV7-9 and TRBJ2-5, reads DTGVSQNPRHKITKRGQNVTFRCDPISEHNRLYWYRQTLGQGPEFLTYFQNEAQLEKSRLLSDRFSAERPKGSFSTLEIQRTEQGDSAMYLCASSYDIEETQYFGPGTRLLVL.

The chain links TRBV7-8 to TRBJ2-7, with 9 bases that match TRBD2. Germline V CDR1 and CDR2: SGHVS, FQNEAQ. The V and J ends lost 1 base and 3 bases, in that order; junction bases with no gene match: 10. This CDR3 is 17 amino acids long. The CDR3 DNA sequence: TGTGCCAGCAGCTTAGTGGAAGCGGGGGGAACTTACTACGAGCAGTACTTC. This gives the protein CASSLVEAGGTYYEQYF.

The count of this clone is one. The chain carries TRBV9 and TRBJ2-3; 12 bases map to TRBD2. The CDR3 consists of 17 residues. CDR1 SGDLS and CDR2 YYNGEE come from the germline V gene. V dropped 0 bases and J dropped 0; count of bases not matched to a gene: 2. As DNA, the CDR3 is TGTGCCAGCAGCGTAGACGGACTAGCGGGAAGCACAGATACGCAGTATTTT. The encoded protein is CASSVDGLAGSTDTQYF. The entire variable domain, with the rest obtained from reference TRBV9 and TRBJ2-3, is as follows: DSGVTQTPKHLITATGQRVTLRCSPRSGDLSVYWYQQSLDQGLQFLIQYYNGEERAKGNILERFSAQQFPDLHSELNLSSLELGDSALYFCASSVDGLAGSTDTQYFGPGTRLTVL.

This chain connects TRBV6-6 to TRBJ2-1, with unresolved D. Germline V gives CDR1 MNHNY, CDR2 SVGAGI (reference sequence). The length of the CDR3 is 12 residues. V was pared by 0 bases and J by 5 bases, with 2 bases between. CDR3 sequence (DNA): TGTGCCAGCAGTTACTCGGACAATGAGCAGTTCTTC. Translation gives CASSYSDNEQFF.

The chain uses TRBV7-4 and TRBJ1-5, with D possibly being TRBD1 (6 bases). This CDR3 is 16 amino acids long. Looked up from germline, CDR1 is SGHVT and CDR2 is SQSDAQ. The V gene lost 3 bases and the J gene lost 0 bases, with 12 bases spanning the gap. The CDR3 region is CASSLGHPNSNQPQHF. The DNA of the CDR3 is TGTGCCAGCAGCTTGGGACACCCTAATAGCAATCAGCCCCAGCATTTT.

The chain couples TRBV6-1 to TRBJ2-3, with no clear D. Trimming took off 6 bases at V and 2 bases at J, with 3 bases between the two ends. The CDR3 extends over 11 amino acids. Germline-derived CDR1 and CDR2 are MNHNS and SASEGT. In nucleotides, the CDR3 is TGTGCCAGCAGGTACACAGATACGCAGTATTTT. Amino acid sequence: CASRYTDTQYF.

This sequence joins TRBV4-2 and TRBJ1-5, with TRBD1 identical over 11 bases. CDR1 and CDR2 (germline): LGHNA, YNFKEQ. This CDR3 comprises 16 residues. Trimming removed 1 base from V and 4 bases from J; junction bases left unmatched: 3. The CDR3: CASSQADRGPNQPQHF. CDR3 coding DNA: TGTGCCAGCAGCCAAGCGGACAGGGGGCCGAATCAGCCCCAGCATTTT.

The rearrangement joins TRBV18 to TRBJ2-6; D unresolved. CDR3 length: 15 residues. With 3 bases removed from V and 4 bases from J, the gap between germline ends came to 10 bases. Germline CDR1 reads KGHSH; CDR2 reads LQKENI. The DNA for the CDR3 is TGTGCCAGCTCACCTGGTCCTGGAGGGGCCAACGTCCTGACTTTC. Translating gives CASSPGPGGANVLTF.

The rearrangement links TRBV27 to TRBJ1-3, with D hard to call. The ends were cut back, 5 bases at V and 0 bases at J, with 8 bases in the middle. The CDR3 runs 14 residues. Germline CDR1 MNHEY, CDR2 SMNVEV (reference sequence). The CDR3 DNA reads TGTGCCAGCAGTCTCCGGAGCTCTGGAAACACCATATATTTT. It codes for CASSLRSSGNTIYF.

CDR3 sequence: CASSQTGEGQPQHF. CDR3 in DNA: TGTGCCAGCAGCCAAACGGGCGAGGGGCAGCCCCAGCATTTT. The rearrangement links TRBV7-6 to TRBJ1-5; weak D call: TRBD1 (5 bases). Germline V CDR1 and CDR2: SGHVS, FNYEAQ. V lost 5 bases, J lost 7 bases, and 15 bases lay in between. The CDR3 has 14 amino acids.

This chain links TRBV5-5 with TRBJ2-7; TRBD2 agrees at 10 bases. The germline V gene has CDR1 SGHKS and CDR2 YYEKEE (reference sequence). The CDR3 length is 14 residues. Losses at the gene ends were 4 bases for V and 2 bases for J; bases not matched to a gene: 3. CDR3 sequence: CASSHSGGTYEQYF. The CDR3 nucleotides read TGTGCCAGCAGCCATAGCGGGGGGACCTACGAGCAGTACTTC.

This chain uses TRBV6-5 with TRBJ2-7, with D possibly being TRBD1 or TRBD2 (5 bases each). From germline, CDR1 is MNHEY and CDR2 SVGAGI. This CDR3 comprises 15 residues. The ends were cut back, 8 bases at V and 1 base at J, with 18 bases in the middle. The CDR3 here is CASSSSGTVSYEQYF. The DNA for the CDR3 is TGTGCCAGCTCTAGCTCCGGGACGGTATCCTACGAGCAGTACTTC.

This sequence joins TRBV4-1 and TRBJ1-5; no clear D gene. Germline values: CDR1 MGHRA, CDR2 YSYEKL. The CDR3 has 16 amino acids. V was pared by 0 bases and J by 4 bases, with 13 bases between. The CDR3 spells CASSQDLEVTNQPQHF. The CDR3 coding sequence is TGCGCCAGCAGCCAAGATTTAGAAGTTACAAATCAGCCCCAGCATTTT.

This clone showed up just once. The chain combines TRBV10-1 with TRBJ2-2, with D unresolved. CDR3 length: 15 residues. V lost 3 bases and J 2 bases, leaving 10 bases between the germline ends. The V gene's germline CDR1 is WNHNN and CDR2 SYGVQD (reference sequence). CDR3 in DNA: TGCGCCAGCAGTGACGCCCTTGTCAACACCGGGGAGCTGTTTTTT. This sequence encodes CASSDALVNTGELFF.

The rearrangement uses TRBV2 and TRBJ2-7; D might be TRBD2 (6 bases). The CDR3 extends over 14 amino acids. Germline CDR1 and CDR2: SNHLY and FYNNEI. V was pared by 8 bases and J by 4 bases, with 18 bases between. CDR3 residues: CASGALAGSYEQYF. The CDR3 bases are TGTGCCAGCGGGGCTCTGGCGGGATCGTACGAGCAGTACTTC.

This rearrangement joins TRBV10-1 to TRBJ2-2; 7 bases align to TRBD2. The CDR3 sequence is 14 residues long. Per germline, CDR1 WNHNN and CDR2 SYGVQD (reference sequence). With 3 bases clipped from V and 3 bases from J, the junction kept 1 base outside the gene matches. DNA for the CDR3: TGCGCCAGCAGTGAAGGGAGGGACACCGGGGAGCTGTTTTTT. It is translated as CASSEGRDTGELFF.

This clone was seen once. The chain uses TRBV12-5 and TRBJ2-7; 9 bases are shared with TRBD1. The length of the CDR3 is 14 residues. The V and J ends lost 6 bases and 2 bases, in that order; junction bases with no gene match: 5. The germline V gene has CDR1 LGHNT and CDR2 FRNRAP. The CDR3 reads CASGRRQGAYEQYF. The CDR3, as DNA: TGTGCTAGTGGCCGGAGACAGGGGGCCTACGAGCAGTACTTC.

This clone has only a few counts. The chain couples TRBV6-1 to TRBJ1-2; D is possibly TRBD1 (5 bases). The CDR3 totals 14 residues. The ends were cut back, 4 bases at V and 7 bases at J, with 16 bases in the middle. Germline CDR1 and CDR2: MNHNS and SASEGT. In nucleotides, the CDR3 is TGTGCCAGCAGTGTGCGGGGGGTGAAGGGTGGCTACACCTTC. Residues: CASSVRGVKGGYTF.

The CDR3 loop reads CASSSASGGLYEQYF. The CDR3, as DNA: TGTGCCAGCAGCTCAGCTAGCGGGGGGTTGTACGAGCAGTACTTC. V and J are TRBV7-6 and TRBJ2-7, with 11 bases fitting TRBD2. V dropped 4 bases and J dropped 4; count of bases not matched to a gene: 6. The CDR3 loop spans 15 amino acids. Per the germline V gene, CDR1 is SGHVS and CDR2 is FNYEAQ.